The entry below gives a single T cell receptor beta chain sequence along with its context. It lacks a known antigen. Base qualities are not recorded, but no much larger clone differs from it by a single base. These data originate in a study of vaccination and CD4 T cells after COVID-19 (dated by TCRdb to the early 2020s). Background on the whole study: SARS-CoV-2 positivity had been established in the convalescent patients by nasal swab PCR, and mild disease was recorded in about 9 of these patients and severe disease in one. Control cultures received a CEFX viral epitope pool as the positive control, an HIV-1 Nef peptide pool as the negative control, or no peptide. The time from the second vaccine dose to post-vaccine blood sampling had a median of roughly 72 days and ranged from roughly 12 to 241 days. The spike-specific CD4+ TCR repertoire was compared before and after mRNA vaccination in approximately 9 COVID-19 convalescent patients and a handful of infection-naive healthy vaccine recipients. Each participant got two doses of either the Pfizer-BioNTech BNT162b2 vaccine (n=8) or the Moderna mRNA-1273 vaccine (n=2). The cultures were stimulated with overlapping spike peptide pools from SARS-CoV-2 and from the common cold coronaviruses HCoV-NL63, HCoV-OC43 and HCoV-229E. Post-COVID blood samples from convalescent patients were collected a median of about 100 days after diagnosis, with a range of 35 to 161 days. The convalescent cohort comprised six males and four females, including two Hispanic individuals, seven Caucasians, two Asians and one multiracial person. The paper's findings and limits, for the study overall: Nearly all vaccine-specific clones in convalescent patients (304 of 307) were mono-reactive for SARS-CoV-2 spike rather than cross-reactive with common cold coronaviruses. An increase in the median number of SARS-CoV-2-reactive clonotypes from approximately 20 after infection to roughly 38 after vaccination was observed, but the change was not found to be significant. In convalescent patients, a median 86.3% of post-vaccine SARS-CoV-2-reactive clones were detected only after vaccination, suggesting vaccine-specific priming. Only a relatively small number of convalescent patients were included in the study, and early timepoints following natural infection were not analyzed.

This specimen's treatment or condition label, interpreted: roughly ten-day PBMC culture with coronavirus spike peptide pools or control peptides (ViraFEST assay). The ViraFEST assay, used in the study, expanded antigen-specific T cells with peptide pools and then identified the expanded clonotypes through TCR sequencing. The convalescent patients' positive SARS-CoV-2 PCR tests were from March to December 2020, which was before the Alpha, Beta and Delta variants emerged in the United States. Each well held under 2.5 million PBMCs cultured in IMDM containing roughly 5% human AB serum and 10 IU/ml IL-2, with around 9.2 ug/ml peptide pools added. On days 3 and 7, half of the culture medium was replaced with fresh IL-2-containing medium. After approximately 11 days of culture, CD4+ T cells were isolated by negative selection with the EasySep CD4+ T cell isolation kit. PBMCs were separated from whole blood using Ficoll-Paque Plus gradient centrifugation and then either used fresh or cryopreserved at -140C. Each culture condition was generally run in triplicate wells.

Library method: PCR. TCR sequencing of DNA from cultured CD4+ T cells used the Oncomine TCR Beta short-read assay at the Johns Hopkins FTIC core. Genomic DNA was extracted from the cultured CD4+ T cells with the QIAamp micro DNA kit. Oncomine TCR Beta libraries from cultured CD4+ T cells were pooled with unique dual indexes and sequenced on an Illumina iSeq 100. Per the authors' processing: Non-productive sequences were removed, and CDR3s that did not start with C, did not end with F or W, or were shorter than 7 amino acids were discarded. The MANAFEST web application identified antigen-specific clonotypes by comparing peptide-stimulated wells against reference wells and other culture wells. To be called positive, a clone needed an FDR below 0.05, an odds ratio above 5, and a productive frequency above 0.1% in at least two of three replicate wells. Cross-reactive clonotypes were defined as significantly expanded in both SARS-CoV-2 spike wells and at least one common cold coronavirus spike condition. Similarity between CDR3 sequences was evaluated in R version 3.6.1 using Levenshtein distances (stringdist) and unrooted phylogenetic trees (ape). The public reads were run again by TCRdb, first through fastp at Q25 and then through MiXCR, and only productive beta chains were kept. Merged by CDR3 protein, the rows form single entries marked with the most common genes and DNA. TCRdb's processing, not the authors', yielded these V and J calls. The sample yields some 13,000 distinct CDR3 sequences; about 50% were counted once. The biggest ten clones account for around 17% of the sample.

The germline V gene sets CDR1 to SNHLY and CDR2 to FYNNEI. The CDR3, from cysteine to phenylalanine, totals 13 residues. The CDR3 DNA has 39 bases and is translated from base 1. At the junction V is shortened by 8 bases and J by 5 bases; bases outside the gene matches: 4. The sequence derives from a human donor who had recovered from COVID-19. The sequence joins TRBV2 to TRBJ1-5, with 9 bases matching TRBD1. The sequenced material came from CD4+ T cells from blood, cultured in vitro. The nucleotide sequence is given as TGTGCCAGCGGGGGACAGGGATATCAGCCCCAGCATTTT. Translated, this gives CASGGQGYQPQHF.